This T cell receptor (beta chain) was recorded in a study of blood T cells in healthy people across ages. This CDR3 has 15 residues. Germline-derived CDR1 and CDR2 are MNHGY and SAAAGT. Trimming at V came to 11 bases and at J to 4 bases, leaving 11 bases not matched to a gene. Through a sample-barcoded 5' primer and a J-beta primer mix, a second PCR was run for roughly 7 to 12 cycles. Using its own MiXCR run on the 5' RACE reads, TCRdb lists one record per CDR3 protein. The sample has roughly 800,000 distinct CDR3 sequences; more than 20% are singletons. These data also formed part of another study, on T cells of mothers and their children. Per that paper: Per 15 ul, 1.5 ug of RNA was used, with all extracted RNA going into cDNA synthesis. Biologically related mothers and children overlapped slightly more than unrelated pairs, a non-significant difference. Clones that were microchimeric and persistent were not detected among T cells.

Sequenced input: blood. The chain links TRBV6-8 to TRBJ1-5; 10 nucleotides agree with TRBD1. This clonotype originated in a boy aged 10-17 years in good health. The CDR3 region has the DNA TGTGCCCGCTTAGGACAGGGGGTGTCAAATCAGCCCCAGCATTTT. Translated, it gives CARLGQGVSNQPQHF.